A selection of T cell receptor beta chains follows, all from one sample in a study of cytomegalovirus exposure and HLA in healthy donors. Sequenced by immunoSEQ multiplex PCR; TCRdb stores in-frame clones only, minus some. The sample table sets out more than 25,000 clones. The specimen sequenced was PBMCs. The receptors were gathered from a man aged 25 to 40 in good health and CMV-seronegative. CDR3s include the opening cysteine and the closing phenylalanine or tryptophan. The D gene is left open where the match is weak. A row's size may be missing; if present it is once, few, many or a size class.

D gene: NA
J gene: TRBJ1-1
clone size: NA
V gene: TRBV7-2
CDR3 protein: CASTDRRGLNTEAFF
CDR3 DNA: TGTGCCAGCACCGACCGCCGGGGGTTGAACACTGAAGCTTTCTTT

D gene: NA
J gene: TRBJ1-1
clone size: NA
V gene: TRBV19
CDR3 protein: CASSREENTEAFF
CDR3 DNA: TGTGCCAGTAGTCGGGAGGAGAACACTGAAGCTTTCTTT

D gene: NA
J gene: TRBJ1-2
clone size: NA
V gene: TRBV27
CDR3 protein: CASSLNTKVPYGYTF
CDR3 DNA: TGTGCCAGCAGTTTAAATACAAAAGTACCGTATGGCTACACCTTC

D gene: TRBD1
J gene: TRBJ1-2
clone size: NA
V gene: TRBV9
CDR3 protein: CASSQGQGASYGYTF
CDR3 DNA: TGTGCCAGCAGCCAGGGACAGGGAGCGTCCTATGGCTACACCTTC

D gene: NA
J gene: TRBJ2-1
clone size: NA
V gene: TRBV29-1
CDR3 protein: CSVEGYNEQFF
CDR3 DNA: TGCAGCGTGGAGGGCTACAATGAGCAGTTCTTC

D gene: NA
J gene: TRBJ1-6
clone size: NA
V gene: TRBV6-4
CDR3 protein: CAPRGPEGNSPLHF
CDR3 DNA: TGTGCCCCCAGGGGCCCCGAGGGGAATTCACCCCTCCACTTT

D gene: TRBD2
J gene: TRBJ2-1
clone size: NA
V gene: TRBV9
CDR3 protein: CASSRGGSSYNEQFF
CDR3 DNA: TGTGCCAGCAGCAGGGGCGGGAGTTCCTACAATGAGCAGTTCTTC

D gene: NA
J gene: TRBJ2-7
clone size: NA
V gene: TRBV19
CDR3 protein: CASSTIQGRGVPYEQYF
CDR3 DNA: TGTGCCAGTAGTACCATTCAGGGGCGTGGGGTTCCCTACGAGCAGTACTTC

D gene: TRBD2
J gene: TRBJ2-1
clone size: NA
V gene: TRBV7-2
CDR3 protein: CASSKGLAGGPIDNEQFF
CDR3 DNA: TGTGCCAGCAGCAAGGGACTAGCGGGGGGGCCGATTGACAATGAGCAGTTCTTC

D gene: NA
J gene: TRBJ2-1
clone size: NA
V gene: TRBV9
CDR3 protein: CASSVATWGVDEQFF
CDR3 DNA: TGTGCCAGCAGCGTAGCGACGTGGGGCGTGGATGAGCAGTTCTTC

D gene: NA
J gene: TRBJ1-2
clone size: NA
V gene: TRBV6-1
CDR3 protein: CASSEELGPYGYTF
CDR3 DNA: TGTGCCAGCAGTGAAGAACTAGGGCCCTATGGCTACACCTTC

D gene: NA
J gene: TRBJ1-2
clone size: NA
V gene: TRBV30
CDR3 protein: CAWSRGGNLGYTF
CDR3 DNA: TGTGCCTGGAGTCGGGGGGGGAATCTAGGCTACACCTTC

D gene: NA
J gene: TRBJ1-2
clone size: NA
V gene: TRBV28
CDR3 protein: CASSLGAAKYYGYTF
CDR3 DNA: TGTGCCAGCAGTTTAGGGGCAGCTAAATACTATGGCTACACCTTC

D gene: TRBD1
J gene: TRBJ2-2
clone size: NA
V gene: TRBV2
CDR3 protein: CASGTGSEEGDGELFF
CDR3 DNA: TGTGCCAGCGGGACAGGGTCAGAGGAGGGCGACGGGGAGCTGTTTTTT

D gene: NA
J gene: TRBJ1-3
clone size: NA
V gene: TRBV28
CDR3 protein: CASSLRDTIYF
CDR3 DNA: TGTGCCAGCAGTTTACGGGACACCATATATTTT

D gene: TRBD2
J gene: TRBJ2-3
clone size: NA
V gene: TRBV5-4
CDR3 protein: CASSSGLAGPTTDTQYF
CDR3 DNA: TGTGCCAGCAGCTCGGGACTAGCGGGACCCACCACAGATACGCAGTATTTT

D gene: NA
J gene: TRBJ2-5
clone size: NA
V gene: TRBV5-1
CDR3 protein: CASSSAVPGGETQYF
CDR3 DNA: TGCGCCAGCAGCTCGGCGGTACCCGGAGGGGAGACCCAGTACTTC

D gene: NA
J gene: TRBJ2-7
clone size: NA
V gene: TRBV6-5
CDR3 protein: CASRDSLTYEQYF
CDR3 DNA: TGTGCCAGCAGGGACTCCTTGACCTACGAGCAGTACTTC

D gene: NA
J gene: TRBJ2-1
clone size: NA
V gene: TRBV2
CDR3 protein: CASSRDSRVGEQFF
CDR3 DNA: TGTGCCAGCAGTAGGGACTCGCGGGTCGGTGAGCAGTTCTTC

D gene: TRBD1
J gene: TRBJ1-6
clone size: NA
V gene: TRBV5-1
CDR3 protein: CASSLLTGDNSPLHF
CDR3 DNA: TGCGCCAGCAGCTTGCTGACAGGGGATAATTCACCCCTCCACTTT

D gene: NA
J gene: TRBJ2-3
clone size: NA
V gene: TRBV11-3
CDR3 protein: CASSLGPFRTQYF
CDR3 DNA: TGTGCCAGCAGCTTGGGCCCTTTTCGCACGCAGTATTTT

D gene: NA
J gene: TRBJ2-2
clone size: NA
V gene: TRBV2
CDR3 protein: CASSPGGASGELFF
CDR3 DNA: TGTGCCAGCAGCCCCGGAGGGGCATCCGGGGAGCTGTTTTTT

D gene: NA
J gene: TRBJ2-1
clone size: NA
V gene: TRBV30
CDR3 protein: CAWSVTSRPEQFF
CDR3 DNA: TGTGCCTGGAGTGTAACTAGTCGTCCTGAGCAGTTCTTC

D gene: NA
J gene: TRBJ1-6
clone size: NA
V gene: TRBV4-3
CDR3 protein: CASSQDGQNNSPLHF
CDR3 DNA: TGCGCCAGCAGCCAAGACGGACAGAACAATTCACCCCTCCACTTT

D gene: NA
J gene: TRBJ2-3
clone size: NA
V gene: TRBV2
CDR3 protein: CANPREDTDTQYF
CDR3 DNA: TGTGCCAACCCCCGGGAAGACACAGATACGCAGTATTTT

D gene: TRBD1
J gene: TRBJ1-1
clone size: medium-sized
V gene: TRBV4-2
CDR3 protein: CASSQDGTGGSTEAFF
CDR3 DNA: TGTGCCAGCAGCCAAGACGGGACAGGGGGAAGCACTGAAGCTTTCTTT

D gene: NA
J gene: TRBJ2-2
clone size: NA
V gene: TRBV27
CDR3 protein: CASRTGGANTGELFF
CDR3 DNA: TGTGCCAGCCGCACTGGGGGGGCCAACACCGGGGAGCTGTTTTTT

D gene: TRBD1
J gene: TRBJ1-2
clone size: NA
V gene: TRBV7-9
CDR3 protein: CASSIGQVDGYTF
CDR3 DNA: TGTGCCAGCAGCATCGGACAGGTCGATGGCTACACCTTC

D gene: NA
J gene: TRBJ2-7
clone size: NA
V gene: TRBV28
CDR3 protein: CASSLYGGTYEQYF
CDR3 DNA: TGTGCCAGCAGTTTATACGGAGGCACCTACGAGCAGTACTTC

D gene: NA
J gene: TRBJ2-6
clone size: NA
V gene: TRBV11-1
CDR3 protein: CASSLPSSGANVLTF
CDR3 DNA: TGTGCCAGCAGCTTACCTTCGTCTGGGGCCAACGTCCTGACTTTC

D gene: NA
J gene: TRBJ2-5
clone size: NA
V gene: TRBV5-4
CDR3 protein: CASSLDAGVETQYF
CDR3 DNA: TGTGCCAGCAGCTTGGATGCCGGGGTCGAGACCCAGTACTTC

D gene: TRBD2
J gene: TRBJ2-7
clone size: NA
V gene: TRBV10-1
CDR3 protein: CASSELAGGLYEQYF
CDR3 DNA: TGCGCCAGCAGTGAGCTAGCGGGAGGGTTGTACGAGCAGTACTTC

D gene: NA
J gene: TRBJ1-5
clone size: NA
V gene: TRBV27
CDR3 protein: CASSPAPTGRGNQPQHF
CDR3 DNA: TGTGCCAGCAGTCCAGCCCCAACGGGGAGGGGCAATCAGCCCCAGCATTTT

D gene: NA
J gene: TRBJ1-5
clone size: NA
V gene: TRBV5-6
CDR3 protein: CASSSRGGGATLGPQHF
CDR3 DNA: TGTGCCAGCAGCTCCCGGGGTGGGGGCGCGACCCTAGGGCCCCAGCATTTT

D gene: NA
J gene: TRBJ2-5
clone size: NA
V gene: TRBV20-1
CDR3 protein: CSAAKETQYF
CDR3 DNA: TGCAGTGCCGCGAAGGAGACCCAGTACTTC

D gene: NA
J gene: TRBJ2-5
clone size: NA
V gene: TRBV2
CDR3 protein: CASKAGYSETQYF
CDR3 DNA: TGTGCCAGCAAGGCGGGCTATTCTGAGACCCAGTACTTC

D gene: NA
J gene: TRBJ1-5
clone size: NA
V gene: TRBV5-4
CDR3 protein: CASSFGRGEQPQHF
CDR3 DNA: TGTGCCAGCAGCTTCGGACGGGGAGAACAGCCCCAGCATTTT

D gene: TRBD1
J gene: TRBJ2-3
clone size: NA
V gene: TRBV7-2
CDR3 protein: CASSLGMGQATQYF
CDR3 DNA: TGTGCCAGCAGCTTAGGGATGGGACAGGCTACGCAGTATTTT

D gene: NA
J gene: TRBJ2-7
clone size: NA
V gene: TRBV5-4
CDR3 protein: CASSSLDSGVYEQYF
CDR3 DNA: TGTGCCAGCAGCTCACTTGATTCGGGGGTCTACGAGCAGTACTTC

D gene: TRBD1
J gene: TRBJ1-3
clone size: NA
V gene: TRBV28
CDR3 protein: CASSLSDRVSGNTIYF
CDR3 DNA: TGTGCCAGCAGTTTATCCGACAGGGTCTCTGGAAACACCATATATTTT

D gene: TRBD2
J gene: TRBJ2-7
clone size: NA
V gene: TRBV5-1
CDR3 protein: CASSWASGTEYEQYF
CDR3 DNA: TGCGCCAGCAGCTGGGCTAGCGGGACTGAATACGAGCAGTACTTC

D gene: TRBD1
J gene: TRBJ1-1
clone size: NA
V gene: TRBV5-4
CDR3 protein: CASSQTNGQGAFF
CDR3 DNA: TGTGCCAGCAGCCAGACGAACGGGCAGGGGGCCTTCTTT

D gene: TRBD2
J gene: TRBJ2-3
clone size: NA
V gene: TRBV7-8
CDR3 protein: CASSLGGTSGSIGERDTQYF
CDR3 DNA: TGTGCCAGCAGCTTAGGCGGGACTAGCGGGAGTATCGGAGAAAGAGATACGCAGTATTTT

D gene: TRBD1
J gene: TRBJ1-2
clone size: NA
V gene: TRBV5-1
CDR3 protein: CASSYGQGLSLDYTF
CDR3 DNA: TGCGCCAGCAGCTACGGACAGGGACTGTCCTTGGACTACACCTTC

D gene: TRBD1
J gene: TRBJ1-5
clone size: NA
V gene: TRBV18
CDR3 protein: CASSPGQGANQPQHF
CDR3 DNA: TGTGCCAGCTCACCGGGACAGGGGGCGAATCAGCCCCAGCATTTT

D gene: TRBD1
J gene: TRBJ1-2
clone size: NA
V gene: TRBV29-1
CDR3 protein: CSVYVPGGLNYGYTF
CDR3 DNA: TGCAGCGTTTACGTACCAGGGGGGTTGAACTATGGCTACACCTTC

D gene: TRBD2
J gene: TRBJ2-7
clone size: NA
V gene: TRBV27
CDR3 protein: CASSAFTSGRANEQYF
CDR3 DNA: TGTGCCAGCAGTGCCTTTACTAGCGGGAGGGCCAACGAGCAGTACTTC

D gene: TRBD2
J gene: TRBJ2-7
clone size: NA
V gene: TRBV11-1
CDR3 protein: CASSFLSGDYEQYF
CDR3 DNA: TGTGCCAGCAGCTTTTTGAGCGGGGACTACGAGCAGTACTTC

D gene: NA
J gene: TRBJ1-2
clone size: NA
V gene: TRBV28
CDR3 protein: CASEAYRRGYTF
CDR3 DNA: TGTGCCAGCGAAGCTTATCGAAGAGGCTACACCTTC

D gene: NA
J gene: TRBJ1-3
clone size: NA
V gene: TRBV7-6
CDR3 protein: CASSLDRLSSGNTIYF
CDR3 DNA: TGTGCCAGCAGCTTAGACCGGTTAAGCTCTGGAAACACCATATATTTT

D gene: NA
J gene: TRBJ2-2
clone size: NA
V gene: TRBV4-2
CDR3 protein: CATTRRGTNTGELFF
CDR3 DNA: TGTGCCACCACACGCCGGGGAACGAACACCGGGGAGCTGTTTTTT

D gene: TRBD2
J gene: TRBJ2-1
clone size: NA
V gene: TRBV7-8
CDR3 protein: CASSSGLAGGLNEQFF
CDR3 DNA: TGTGCCAGCAGCTCGGGACTAGCGGGGGGGCTAAATGAGCAGTTCTTC

D gene: NA
J gene: TRBJ2-3
clone size: NA
V gene: TRBV11-3
CDR3 protein: CASSLPWGRTDTQYF
CDR3 DNA: TGTGCCAGCAGCTTACCCTGGGGCAGGACAGATACGCAGTATTTT

D gene: TRBD2
J gene: TRBJ2-3
clone size: NA
V gene: TRBV4-3
CDR3 protein: CASSPRSGVTADTQYF
CDR3 DNA: TGCGCCAGCAGCCCAAGGAGCGGGGTAACTGCAGATACGCAGTATTTT

D gene: TRBD1
J gene: TRBJ2-7
clone size: NA
V gene: TRBV5-1
CDR3 protein: CASSLAPGTGTYEQYF
CDR3 DNA: TGCGCCAGCAGCTTGGCCCCGGGGACAGGGACCTACGAGCAGTACTTC

D gene: NA
J gene: TRBJ2-1
clone size: NA
V gene: TRBV7-6
CDR3 protein: CASSLAILDGEQFF
CDR3 DNA: TGTGCCAGCAGCTTAGCAATTCTAGATGGTGAGCAGTTCTTC

D gene: TRBD2
J gene: TRBJ2-7
clone size: NA
V gene: TRBV30
CDR3 protein: CACTRGSGSSYEQYF
CDR3 DNA: TGTGCCTGTACCCGGGGTAGCGGGAGCTCCTACGAGCAGTACTTC

D gene: TRBD1
J gene: TRBJ2-7
clone size: NA
V gene: TRBV6-1
CDR3 protein: CASRTTGGKQYF
CDR3 DNA: TGTGCCAGCAGAACGACAGGGGGTAAGCAGTACTTC